The 30 T cell receptor beta chains below were found in one sample sequenced in a study of siplizumab effects on memory and regulatory T cells. Repertoires were generated with immunoSEQ multiplex PCR, while TCRdb's copy carries only in-frame clones and drops some. The sample yields about 57,000 clones, around four fifths seen once. Sequenced: memory CD4+ T cells sorted from blood. Source of these receptors: a human donor in good health.

The CDR3 coding sequence is TGTGCCACCAGCAGGGGGGGCTTGGATGGCTACACCTTC. It encodes CATSRGGLDGYTF. V usage is TRBV15 and J usage is TRBJ1-2; D possibly corresponds to TRBD1 (6 bases). Trimming took 3 bases from V and 6 from J, leaving 11 bases between them. Germline CDR1 and CDR2: LNHNV and YYDKDF (reference sequence). The CDR3 totals 13 residues. The complete variable domain, with remaining parts taken from reference TRBV15 and TRBJ1-2, reads DAMVIQNPRYQVTQFGKPVTLSCSQTLNHNVMYWYQQKSSQAPKLLFHYYDKDFNNEADTPDNFQSRRPNTSFCFLDIRSPGLGDTAMYLCATSRGGLDGYTFGSGTRLTVV.

The chain has TRBV6-5 and TRBJ1-4; no clear D. Germline loops: CDR1 MNHEY, CDR2 SVGAGI. CDR3 length: 13 residues. Trimming pared 6 bases from V and 2 bases from J, leaving 7 bases between. The CDR3 bases are TGTGCCAGCAGAGGACCGACTAATGAAAAACTGTTTTTT. Translating gives CASRGPTNEKLFF.

This rearrangement joins TRBV2 to TRBJ1-6; a possible D gene is TRBD1 (6 bases). V was trimmed by 6 bases and J by 9 bases, leaving 15 bases between them. Germline loops: CDR1 SNHLY, CDR2 FYNNEI. The CDR3 spans 14 residues. The CDR3 region is CASRGRGLGSPLHF. The DNA for the CDR3 is TGTGCCAGCAGGGGCAGGGGATTGGGTTCACCCCTCCACTTT.

The CDR3 sequence: CASSDIGTSGTYNEQFF. The CDR3 coding sequence is TGTGCCAGCAGTGATATAGGGACTAGCGGGACCTACAATGAGCAGTTCTTC. The rearrangement uses TRBV25-1 and TRBJ2-1; 13 bases line up with TRBD2. The CDR3 totals 17 residues. With V trimmed by 3 bases and J by 2 bases, 4 bases remained unmatched. Germline assignment: CDR1 MGHDK and CDR2 SYGVNS.

The rearrangement links TRBV2 to TRBJ2-6; D possibly corresponds to TRBD1 (6 bases). Trimming removed 1 base at V and 2 bases at J, with 9 bases between. This CDR3 spans 16 amino acids. Looked up from germline, CDR1 is SNHLY and CDR2 is FYNNEI. The DNA for the CDR3 is TGTGCCAGCAGTGAAGTCAGGGGACCTGGGGCCAACGTCCTGACTTTC. It is translated as CASSEVRGPGANVLTF.

The chain uses TRBV2 and TRBJ2-1; 10 bases fit TRBD1. The germline gives CDR1 SNHLY, CDR2 FYNNEI. V gave up 8 bases and J gave up 9 bases; unmatched junction bases: 10. CDR3 length: 14 residues. The DNA for the CDR3 is TGTGCCAGCGGAAAGGGACAGGGGTGGAGTGAGCAGTTCTTC. Translating gives CASGKGQGWSEQFF.

The chain links TRBV29-1 to TRBJ2-3; possible D gene TRBD2, 6 bases. The V gene's germline CDR1 is SQVTM and CDR2 ANQGSEA. This CDR3 spans 19 amino acids. Trimming left V 4 bases short and J 4 bases short, with 30 bases between. The CDR3 nucleotides are TGCAGCGTTGGGCCGGAAGGGACGAACGTGCGAAGGAGGGCAGATACGCAGTATTTT. Encoded protein: CSVGPEGTNVRRRADTQYF.

The J gene is TRBJ1-2, the V gene TRBV25-1; 7 nucleotides match TRBD1. The germline V gene has CDR1 MGHDK and CDR2 SYGVNS. The CDR3 runs 13 residues. V shed 5 bases and J 6 bases; nucleotides not matched to a gene: 6. For the CDR3, the DNA is TGTGCCAGCAGTCCACCCGACAGGGATGGCTACACCTTC. Translation gives CASSPPDRDGYTF.

V and J are TRBV5-8 and TRBJ1-1; D is undetermined. V lost 0 bases and J lost 4, with 7 bases in between. Per the germline V gene, CDR1 is SGHTS and CDR2 is YDEGEE. This CDR3 is built from 13 residues. DNA of the CDR3: TGTGCCAGCAGCTTGGCGACTTCCACTGAAGCTTTCTTT. This codes for CASSLATSTEAFF.

The table lists this clone with a count of one. This sequence joins TRBV6-1 and TRBJ1-5; D gene uncertain. The CDR3 is made up of 15 amino acids. CDR1 and CDR2 from the germline V gene are MNHNS and SASEGT. Trimming removed 5 bases from V and 0 bases from J, with 11 bases in between. The CDR3 sequence: CASSPRSGSNQPQHF. The CDR3 DNA sequence: TGTGCCAGCAGTCCCCGAAGTGGTAGCAATCAGCCCCAGCATTTT.

This clone has only one observation. The chain uses TRBV29-1 and TRBJ2-7, with TRBD2 identical over 11 bases. The CDR3 extends over 15 amino acids. Germline V CDR1 and CDR2: SQVTM, ANQGSEA. Trimming took 4 bases from V and 6 from J; bases not matched to a gene: 11. The DNA of the CDR3 is TGCAGCGTTGGGCAGTTAGCGGGGGGGCCGGGCGAGCAGTACTTC. As protein: CSVGQLAGGPGEQYF.

The V and J genes are TRBV6-1 and TRBJ2-6; weak D call: TRBD2 (6 bases). There are 17 residues in the CDR3. Trimming shortened V by 4 bases and J by 0 bases, and 13 bases separated the two germline ends. Germline loops: CDR1 MNHNS, CDR2 SASEGT. CDR3 DNA sequence: TGTGCCAGCAGTGGAACGGGACTGATCTCTGGGGCCAACGTCCTGACTTTC. The encoded protein is CASSGTGLISGANVLTF.

The chain recombines TRBV6-1 with TRBJ2-7; either TRBD1 or TRBD2 may fit D (5 bases each). The CDR3 covers 15 residues. Germline values: CDR1 MNHNS, CDR2 SASEGT. V was trimmed by 7 bases and J by 0 bases, leaving 16 bases between them. The CDR3 loop reads CASTDLGTVSYEQYF. The CDR3 bases are TGTGCCAGCACCGACCTCGGGACGGTCTCCTACGAGCAGTACTTC.

The J gene is TRBJ2-1, the V gene TRBV5-8, with a weak D call TRBD1 (5 bases). There are 11 residues in the CDR3. Trimming left V 7 bases short and J 10 bases short, with 12 bases between. The germline gives CDR1 SGHTS, CDR2 YDEGEE. The CDR3 sequence is CASRRKGEQFF. In nucleotides, the CDR3 is TGTGCCAGCCGTCGAAAGGGGGAGCAGTTCTTC.

The V gene is TRBV6-1, the J gene TRBJ2-5; unclear D gene. V was shortened by 6 bases and J by 4 bases, with 15 bases between the two germline ends. Germline CDR1 reads MNHNS; CDR2 reads SASEGT. The CDR3 covers 14 residues. CDR3 amino acids: CASSAGSGSETQYF. In DNA, the CDR3 is TGTGCCAGCAGCGCTGGGTCTGGCTCAGAGACCCAGTACTTC.

This clone was seen a single time. CDR3 sequence (DNA): TGTGCCAGCAGCGTAGGCATTACCGGAAAACCATTGTACTTC. Amino acids: CASSVGITGKPLYF. The rearrangement joins TRBV9 to TRBJ2-5, with unresolved D. This CDR3 has 14 residues. Germline CDR1 reads SGDLS; CDR2 reads YYNGEE. The germline V and J ends were trimmed by 0 bases and 13 bases, with 19 bases remaining between them.

This chain links TRBV5-6 with TRBJ2-3; D not resolved. CDR1 is SGHDT and CDR2 is YYEEEE in the germline V gene. CDR3 length equals 12 residues. Trimming cost V 2 bases and J 8 bases, with 9 bases left between them. CDR3 amino acids: CASSFWSTTQYF. DNA for the CDR3: TGTGCCAGCAGCTTTTGGAGTACTACGCAGTATTTT.

CDR3 protein: CASSFPGGEQYF. The CDR3 DNA is TGTGCCAGCAGCTTCCCTGGGGGTGAGCAGTACTTC. The rearrangement links TRBV11-2 to TRBJ2-7, with D perhaps assigned TRBD1 or TRBD2 (5 bases each). The V and J ends lost 3 bases and 7 bases respectively, with 10 bases between them. The V gene's germline CDR1 is SGHAT and CDR2 FQNNGV. CDR3 size: 12 residues.

This chain connects TRBV19 to TRBJ1-2; D not resolved. Looked up from germline, CDR1 is LNHDA and CDR2 is SQIVND (reference sequence). The CDR3 covers 14 residues. V dropped 5 bases and J dropped 7 bases, with 17 bases sitting between them. CDR3 protein: CASSPPTIVVGYTF. The CDR3 DNA reads TGTGCCAGTAGTCCTCCGACGATTGTAGTTGGCTACACCTTC.

The rearrangement joins TRBV19 to TRBJ1-4; possible D gene TRBD1, 5 bases. Germline-derived CDR1 and CDR2 are LNHDA and SQIVND (reference sequence). The CDR3 spans 11 residues. Trimming cost V 5 bases and J 7 bases, with 5 bases left between them. CDR3: CASSGAEKLFF. CDR3 nucleotides: TGTGCCAGTAGTGGGGCTGAAAAACTGTTTTTT. Looking up the rest from reference TRBV19 and TRBJ1-4 gives the full variable domain: DGGITQSPKYLFRKEGQNVTLSCEQNLNHDAMYWYRQDPGQGLRLIYYSQIVNDFQKGDIAEGYSVSREKKESFPLTVTSAQKNPTAFYLCASSGAEKLFFGSGTQLSVL.

This chain connects TRBV10-3 to TRBJ2-5; D possibly corresponds to TRBD1 (6 bases). Germline V gene sequence: CDR1 ENHRY, CDR2 SYGVKD. CDR3 length: 15 amino acids. V shed 8 bases and J shed 5 bases, with 21 bases lying between them. CDR3 residues: CAISLGAMASETQYF. The CDR3 DNA reads TGTGCCATCTCTTTGGGGGCAATGGCTAGTGAGACCCAGTACTTC.

This clone was observed a single time. At one end the junction does not follow the germline gene, possibly because of a read error. The rearrangement joins TRBV11-1 to TRBJ1-2; D unresolved. The CDR3 is 12 residues long. Germline V gene data show CDR1 as SGHAT and CDR2 as FQDESV (reference sequence). Here the CDR3 DNA reads TGTGCCAGCAGCCAAGGAAGAGACACAATGAAGTTC. Residues: CASSQGRDTMKF.

The chain links TRBV5-4 to TRBJ2-3; 8 positions match TRBD2. V was clipped by 4 bases and J by 4 bases; unmatched bases: 11. Germline V lookup: CDR1 SGHNT, CDR2 YYREEE (reference sequence). The CDR3 consists of 16 residues. DNA for the CDR3: TGTGCCAGCAGCCGAAGATCGGGGGGGTTAGCAGATACGCAGTATTTT. This translates into CASSRRSGGLADTQYF.

V gene TRBV6-1 combines with J gene TRBJ1-1; D gene unclear. Germline V gives CDR1 MNHNS, CDR2 SASEGT. V lost 8 bases to trimming and J lost 6 bases, with 16 bases between them. The CDR3 has 13 residues. The CDR3 reads CASHWGTFSEAFF. The CDR3 DNA follows: TGTGCCAGCCATTGGGGTACCTTCTCTGAAGCTTTCTTT.

This clone was counted between two and nine times. V is TRBV5-1 and J is TRBJ1-1; the match to TRBD1 covers 8 bases. The CDR3 contains 13 residues. Germline V gives CDR1 SGHRS, CDR2 YFSETQ. The junction had 6 bases not matched to a gene; V was cut back by 0 bases and J by 11 bases. The chain's CDR3 is CASSLAEQGDAFF. CDR3 coding DNA: TGCGCCAGCAGCTTGGCCGAACAGGGGGACGCTTTCTTT.

This clone was recorded once. The chain is built from TRBV10-3 and TRBJ1-4; 9 bases are shared with TRBD1. This CDR3 comprises 15 residues. Per germline, CDR1 ENHRY and CDR2 SYGVKD. V dropped 3 bases and J dropped 8; count of bases not matched to a gene: 7. The CDR3 DNA reads TGTGCCATCAGTGACCCGGACAGGGGACAGGAAAAACTGTTTTTT. Translating gives CAISDPDRGQEKLFF.

This clone has a single count. V is TRBV9 and J is TRBJ2-5; 11 bases are a match to TRBD1. From germline, CDR1 is SGDLS and CDR2 YYNGEE. The CDR3 spans 15 residues. Unmatched junction bases numbered 3, after V lost 0 bases and J lost 5 bases. CDR3 sequence (DNA): TGTGCCAGCAGCGTAGGTGGGACAGGGGGGGAGACCCAGTACTTC. Its translation is CASSVGGTGGETQYF.

This sequence joins TRBV10-1 and TRBJ2-2; 9 nucleotides agree with TRBD2. This CDR3 contains 17 residues. J gave up 3 bases and V 8 bases, and 13 bases lay outside the gene matches. Per germline, CDR1 WNHNN and CDR2 SYGVQD (reference sequence). Written as DNA, the CDR3 is TGCGCCAGCGTGGATAGCGGGAGTAAATCGGACACCGGGGAGCTGTTTTTT. Translating gives CASVDSGSKSDTGELFF.

J is TRBJ1-4 and V is TRBV30; D is unresolved. The CDR3 consists of 14 residues. Trimming pared 3 bases from V and 7 bases from J, leaving 15 bases between. Germline V gives CDR1 GTSNPN, CDR2 SVGIG (reference sequence). DNA for the CDR3: TGTGCCTGGAGCTTTGACGGGAGCGGTGAAAAACTGTTTTTT. The encoded protein is CAWSFDGSGEKLFF. The variable domain in full, with the rest retrieved from reference TRBV30 and TRBJ1-4, is SQTIHQWPATLVQPVGSPLSLECTVEGTSNPNLYWYRQAAGRGLQLLFYSVGIGQISSEVPQNLSASRPQDRQFILSSKKLLLSDSGFYLCAWSFDGSGEKLFFGSGTQLSVL.

The chain couples TRBV6-5 to TRBJ2-3, with D tentatively TRBD1 or TRBD2 (5 bases each). CDR1 is MNHEY, CDR2 SVGAGI, per germline. The CDR3 is 14 amino acids. Trimming shortened V by 10 bases and J by 1 base, and 15 bases separated the two germline ends. The CDR3 loop is CANGDGGRTDTQYF. The CDR3, as DNA: TGTGCCAACGGGGACGGCGGACGCACAGATACGCAGTATTTT.